This TCR beta chain was captured in a study of molecular identifiers for immune sequencing clone quantification. Across the study: The replicates split RNA from about 19,000 or 110,000 naive CD8 cells five ways and sequenced four. Study-wide results and limits: Among effectors, clones above 20 RNA copies held over 98% of molecules; among naive cells, under 1%.

With respect to this clonotype: Its antigen is unknown.

V trimming: 3 bases; J trimming: 4 bases; junction bases outside the gene matches: 8. The CDR3 is 16 residues long. Previously described methods with listed TCR primers produced the bulk TCR libraries. One entry per CDR3 protein results from TCRdb running MiXCR on the PCR reads. The sample has about half a million distinct CDR3 sequences, about 25% seen once. Sequencing used naive CD8+ T cells from blood, with Jurkat cell RNA spiked in. The subset is: FACS-sorted CD8+CD4-CCR7+CD45RA+ naive T cells. This TCR derives from a human donor in good health. Some libraries in this study had Jurkat cell RNA spiked in. The genes are TRBV12-3 or TRBV12-4 and TRBJ2-5; 10 bases are shared with TRBD2. CDR3 protein: CASSLEAGGRVETQYF. DNA for the CDR3: TGTGCCAGCAGTTTGGAAGCGGGGGGGCGAGTAGAGACCCAGTACTTC.